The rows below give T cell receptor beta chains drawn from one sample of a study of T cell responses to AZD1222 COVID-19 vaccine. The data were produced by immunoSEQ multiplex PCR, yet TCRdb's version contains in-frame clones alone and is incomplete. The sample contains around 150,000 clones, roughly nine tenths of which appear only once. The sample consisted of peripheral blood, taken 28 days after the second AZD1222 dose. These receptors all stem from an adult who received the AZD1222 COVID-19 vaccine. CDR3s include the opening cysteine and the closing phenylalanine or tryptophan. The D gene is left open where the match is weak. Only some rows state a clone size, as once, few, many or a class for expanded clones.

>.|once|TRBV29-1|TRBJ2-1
CSVASRGWNEQFF
TGCAGCGTTGCTTCTCGAGGTTGGAATGAGCAGTTCTTC
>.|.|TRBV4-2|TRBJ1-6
CASSHTGPGWNSPLHF
TGTGCCAGCAGCCACACAGGGCCAGGGTGGAATTCACCCCTCCACTTT
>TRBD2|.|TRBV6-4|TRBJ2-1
CASSDHGTRMNEQFF
TGTGCCAGCAGTGACCACGGGACTAGGATGAATGAGCAGTTCTTC
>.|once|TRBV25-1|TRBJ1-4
CASSEMGEKLFF
TGTGCCAGCAGTGAGATGGGGGAAAAACTGTTTTTT
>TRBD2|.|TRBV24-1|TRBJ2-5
CATSEAGLQETQYF
TGTGCCACCAGTGAAGCGGGACTCCAAGAGACCCAGTACTTC
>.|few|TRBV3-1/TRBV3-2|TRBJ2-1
CASSQYQFWFF
TGTGCCAGCAGCCAATATCAGTTTTGGTTCTTC
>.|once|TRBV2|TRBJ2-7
CASSKTRNLSYEQYF
TGTGCCAGCAGCAAAACTAGGAACCTCTCCTACGAGCAGTACTTC
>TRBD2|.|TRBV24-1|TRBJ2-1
CATSVAGSYNEQFF
TGTGCCACCAGTGTAGCGGGCTCCTACAATGAGCAGTTCTTC
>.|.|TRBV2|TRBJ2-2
CASSVRDTGELFF
TGTGCCAGCAGTGTTCGGGACACCGGGGAGCTGTTTTTT
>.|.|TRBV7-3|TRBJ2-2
CASSSVENTGELFF
TGTGCCAGCAGCTCTGTCGAGAACACCGGGGAGCTGTTTTTT
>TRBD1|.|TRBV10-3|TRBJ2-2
CAISAPGQGAGELFF
TGTGCCATCAGTGCGCCGGGACAGGGGGCCGGGGAGCTGTTTTTT
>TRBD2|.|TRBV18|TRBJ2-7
CASSPYGTSGVSSYEQYF
TGTGCCAGCTCACCCTACGGGACTAGCGGGGTAAGCTCCTACGAGCAGTACTTC
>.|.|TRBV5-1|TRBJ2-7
CASSALSGRTYEQYF
TGCGCCAGCAGCGCACTTAGCGGAAGGACCTACGAGCAGTACTTC
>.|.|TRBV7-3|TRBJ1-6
CASSLGRSSYNSPLHF
TGTGCCAGCAGCTTAGGGCGGAGCTCCTATAATTCACCCCTCCACTTT
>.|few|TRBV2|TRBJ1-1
CASLTSVGTEAFF
TGTGCCAGCCTCACCTCGGTAGGCACTGAAGCTTTCTTT
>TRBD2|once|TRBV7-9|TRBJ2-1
CASSLVTTSQTDEQFF
TGTGCCAGCAGCTTAGTTACGACTAGCCAGACGGATGAGCAGTTCTTC
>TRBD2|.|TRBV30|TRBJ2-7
CAWAPLAGASYEQYF
TGTGCCTGGGCGCCACTAGCGGGCGCTTCCTACGAGCAGTACTTC
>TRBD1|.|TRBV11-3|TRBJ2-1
CASSYPGQRNEQFF
TGTGCCAGCAGCTATCCGGGACAGCGCAATGAGCAGTTCTTC
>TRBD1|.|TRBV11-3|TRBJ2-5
CASSLRQGAGETQYF
TGTGCCAGCAGCCTTCGACAGGGGGCAGGAGAGACCCAGTACTTC
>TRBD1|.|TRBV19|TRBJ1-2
CASSRIKDREGYGYTF
TGTGCCAGTAGTCGGATCAAGGACAGGGAAGGCTATGGCTACACCTTC
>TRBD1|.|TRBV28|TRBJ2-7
CASRQIDRAVGQYF
TGTGCCAGCAGGCAGATTGACAGGGCCGTGGGGCAGTACTTC
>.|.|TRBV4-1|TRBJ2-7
CASSQEGQQFLSSYEQYF
TGCGCCAGCAGCCAAGAAGGCCAGCAATTTCTAAGCTCCTACGAGCAGTACTTC
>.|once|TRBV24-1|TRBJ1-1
CATSGQGLSNTEAFF
TGTGCCACCAGTGGTCAGGGGCTGTCAAATACTGAAGCTTTCTTT
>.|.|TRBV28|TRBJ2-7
CASSPGSSYEQYF
TGTGCCAGCAGTCCAGGGAGCTCCTACGAGCAGTACTTC
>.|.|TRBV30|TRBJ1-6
CAWKRSYNSPLHF
TGTGCCTGGAAACGCTCCTATAATTCACCCCTCCACTTT
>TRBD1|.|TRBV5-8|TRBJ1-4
CASSLFGTGAEKLFF
TGTGCCAGCAGCTTGTTTGGGACAGGGGCTGAAAAACTGTTTTTT
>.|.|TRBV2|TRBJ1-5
CASSGRRDQPQHF
TGTGCCAGCAGCGGACGGCGCGATCAGCCCCAGCATTTT
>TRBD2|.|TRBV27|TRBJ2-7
CASSLRIGLAGARGEQYF
TGTGCCAGCAGTTTAAGAATCGGTCTAGCGGGAGCGAGGGGCGAGCAGTACTTC
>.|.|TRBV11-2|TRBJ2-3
CASSLAVSTDTQYF
TGTGCCAGCAGCTTAGCAGTTAGCACAGATACGCAGTATTTT
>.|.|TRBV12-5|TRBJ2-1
CASGLVGSDEQFF
TGTGCTAGTGGTTTGGTAGGAAGCGATGAGCAGTTCTTC
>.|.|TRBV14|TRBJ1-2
CASSPQPSYGYTF
TGTGCCAGCAGCCCACAACCGTCCTATGGCTACACCTTC
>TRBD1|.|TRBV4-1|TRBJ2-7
CASSQDGTASYEQYF
TGCGCCAGCAGCCAAGACGGGACAGCCTCCTACGAGCAGTACTTC
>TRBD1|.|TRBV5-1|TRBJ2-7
CASSSRSGTGNLYEQYF
TGCGCCAGCAGCTCCAGGTCGGGGACAGGGAATTTATACGAGCAGTACTTC
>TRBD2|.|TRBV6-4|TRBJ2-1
CASSRFLAGEGNEQFF
TGTGCCAGCAGTCGATTTCTAGCGGGAGAGGGAAATGAGCAGTTCTTC
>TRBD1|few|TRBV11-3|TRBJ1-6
CASSGTVRSSYNSPLHF
TGTGCCAGCAGCGGGACAGTCAGGAGCTCCTATAATTCACCCCTCCACTTT
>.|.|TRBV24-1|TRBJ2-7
CATSDDSASTSKQYF
TGTGCCACCAGTGATGACAGTGCCTCTACGAGTAAGCAGTACTTC
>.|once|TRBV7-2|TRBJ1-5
CASSLSGLGNQPQHF
TGTGCCAGCAGCTTGTCTGGTTTGGGCAATCAGCCCCAGCATTTT
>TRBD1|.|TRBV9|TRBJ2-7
CASSVARTGAEQYF
TGTGCCAGCAGCGTAGCCCGGACAGGGGCCGAGCAGTACTTC
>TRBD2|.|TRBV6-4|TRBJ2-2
CASSARGANTGELFF
TGTGCCAGCAGTGCCCGGGGGGCGAACACCGGGGAGCTGTTTTTT
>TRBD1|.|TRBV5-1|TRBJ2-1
CASSLGQGYNEQFF
TGCGCCAGCAGCTTGGGACAGGGCTACAATGAGCAGTTCTTC
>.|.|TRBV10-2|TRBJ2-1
CASSVGPGGVYNEQFF
TGCGCCAGCAGTGTTGGCCCTGGCGGGGTTTACAATGAGCAGTTCTTC
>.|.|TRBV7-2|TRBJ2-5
CASTQTTRIKETQYF
TGTGCCAGCACCCAGACGACTAGGATAAAAGAGACCCAGTACTTC
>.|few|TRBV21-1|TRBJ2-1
CASSKVPSGRFYNEQFF
TGTGCCAGCAGCAAAGTTCCTAGCGGGCGATTCTACAATGAGCAGTTCTTC
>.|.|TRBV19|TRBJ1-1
CASTPTGGTEAFF
TGTGCCAGTACCCCGACGGGGGGCACTGAAGCTTTCTTT
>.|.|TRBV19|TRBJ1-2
CASRVGRGGYGYTF
TGTGCCAGTCGTGTCGGCAGGGGAGGCTATGGCTACACCTTC
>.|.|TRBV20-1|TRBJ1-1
CSASRRNTEAFF
TGCAGTGCTAGTAGGAGGAACACTGAAGCTTTCTTT
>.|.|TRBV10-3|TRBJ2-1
CAISESTGRVLEQFF
TGTGCCATCAGTGAGTCGACGGGAAGGGTTCTCGAGCAGTTCTTC
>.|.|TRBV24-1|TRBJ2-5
CATSVSGGQETQYF
TGTGCCACCAGTGTTTCAGGGGGGCAAGAGACCCAGTACTTC
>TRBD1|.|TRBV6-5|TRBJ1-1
CASKSGTANTEAFF
TGTGCCAGCAAATCTGGGACAGCCAACACTGAAGCTTTCTTT
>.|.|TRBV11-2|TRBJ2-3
CASSLDPDTQYF
TGTGCCAGCAGCTTAGATCCAGATACGCAGTATTTT
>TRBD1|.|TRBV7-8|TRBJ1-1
CASSPGQGMNTEAFF
TGTGCCAGCAGCCCCGGACAGGGGATGAACACTGAAGCTTTCTTT
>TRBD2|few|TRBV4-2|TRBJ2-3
CASSQDRSSGDTQYF
TGTGCCAGCAGCCAAGACCGTTCTAGCGGAGATACGCAGTATTTT
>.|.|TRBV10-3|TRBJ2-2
CAISLKTGNTGELFF
TGTGCCATCAGTCTGAAGACAGGGAACACCGGGGAGCTGTTTTTT
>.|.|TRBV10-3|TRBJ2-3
CAISESPGAIDTQYF
TGTGCCATCAGTGAGTCCCCGGGAGCCATAGATACGCAGTATTTT
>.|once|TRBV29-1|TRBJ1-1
CSVAPVGNLAFF
TGCAGCGTTGCCCCGGTGGGGAATTTAGCTTTCTTT
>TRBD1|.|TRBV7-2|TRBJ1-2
CASSSTLQGDYGYTF
TGTGCCAGCAGCTCAACATTACAGGGGGACTATGGCTACACCTTC
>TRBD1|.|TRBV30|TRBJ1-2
CAWSTLQGPEHYYGYTF
TGTGCCTGGAGTACCTTACAGGGGCCTGAGCACTACTATGGCTACACCTTC
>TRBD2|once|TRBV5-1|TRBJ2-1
CASRVTGTSGFREQFF
TGCGCCAGCAGGGTCACCGGGACTAGCGGTTTTCGAGAGCAGTTCTTC
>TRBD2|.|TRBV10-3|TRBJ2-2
CAISEFVAGSLAGVNTGELFF
TGTGCCATCAGTGAGTTTGTGGCCGGTTCCCTAGCGGGCGTGAACACCGGGGAGCTGTTTTTT
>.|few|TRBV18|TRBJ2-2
CASSPQGNTGELFF
TGTGCCAGCTCACCACAGGGTAACACCGGGGAGCTGTTTTTT